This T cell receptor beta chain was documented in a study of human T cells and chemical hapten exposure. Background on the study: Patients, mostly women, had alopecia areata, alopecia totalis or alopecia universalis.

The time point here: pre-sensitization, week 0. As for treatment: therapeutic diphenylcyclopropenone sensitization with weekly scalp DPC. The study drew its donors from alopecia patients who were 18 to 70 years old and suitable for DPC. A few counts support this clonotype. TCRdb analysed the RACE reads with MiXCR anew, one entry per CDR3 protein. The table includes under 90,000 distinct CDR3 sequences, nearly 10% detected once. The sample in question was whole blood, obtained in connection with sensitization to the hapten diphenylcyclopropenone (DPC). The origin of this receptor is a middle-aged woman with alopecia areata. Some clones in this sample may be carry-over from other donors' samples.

For the CDR3, the DNA is TGTGCCAGCAGTTCGGGGACTGATTGGGATCAGCCCCAGCATTTT. Its protein product is CASSSGTDWDQPQHF. J is TRBJ1-5 and V is TRBV6-6, with a tentative D call TRBD1 (5 bases). Germline V gene sequence: CDR1 MNHNY, CDR2 SVGAGI (reference sequence). There are 15 residues in the CDR3. Trimming took 4 bases from V and 5 from J, leaving 15 bases between them.